These T cell receptor beta chains were read from a single sample in a study of identical twins. Using its own MiXCR run on the 5' RACE reads, TCRdb lists one record per CDR3 protein. The table lists just under 550,000 distinct CDR3 sequences, around 15% of them singletons, with more than 0.4% in the top ten. These same records also appear under a second study, on yellow fever vaccine responses in identical twins.

Specimen: CD4+ T cells sorted from blood. The source of these receptors is a woman aged 18 to 35 in good health. CDR3s include the opening cysteine and the closing phenylalanine or tryptophan. Only part of the rows carry a size: once, few, many, or a class if the clone is expanded.

TRBJ1-5 | TRBV15 | NA | CATSRGPTGTTIFPQHF
TRBJ2-1 | TRBV6-2/TRBV6-3 | few | CASRKGGTSYNEQFF
TRBJ2-1 | TRBV2 | few | CASSEGTLYNEQFF
TRBJ2-3 | TRBV10-3 | few | CAISDGTGSTDTQYF
TRBJ2-5 | TRBV18 | NA | CASSPPLVIKETQYF
TRBJ1-4 | TRBV5-1 | few | CASSLRGAVEEKLFF
TRBJ2-1 | TRBV5-5 | few | CASRWQVSYNEQFF
TRBJ1-1 | TRBV2 | NA | CASSPYRGYTEAFF
TRBJ2-7 | TRBV25-1 | NA | CASIREGSYEQYF
TRBJ2-2 | TRBV29-1 | few | CSVGLNTGELFF
TRBJ2-7 | TRBV6-2/TRBV6-3 | NA | CASSRPGTSDYEQYF
TRBJ2-1 | TRBV7-7 | NA | CASRRRLADHNEQFF
TRBJ2-1 | TRBV27 | NA | CASSASGTSGRWRTEQFF
TRBJ2-2 | TRBV5-1 | few | CASSLVSGPANTGELFF
TRBJ2-5 | TRBV3-1 | few | CASSQGLGQRETQYF
TRBJ2-4 | TRBV2 | few | CASHPGMENIQYF
TRBJ1-4 | TRBV6-2/TRBV6-3 | few | CASSYSPSSVGWEKLFF
TRBJ1-5 | TRBV6-1 | NA | CASSELHASYSNQPQHF
TRBJ2-1 | TRBV20-1 | few | CSARSGSKPYNEQFF
TRBJ2-1 | TRBV9 | once | CASSAGGWLAGGNEQFF
TRBJ2-2 | TRBV5-1 | NA | CASSSGLAGFRDTGELFF
TRBJ2-5 | TRBV24-1 | few | CATSARYQETQYF
TRBJ1-6 | TRBV28 | few | CASSLPGSYNSPLHF
TRBJ2-5 | TRBV7-8 | NA | CASSRDQRETQYF
TRBJ2-1 | TRBV7-3 | few | CASSPVAEAYNEQFF
TRBJ2-1 | TRBV5-1 | NA | CASSHADRPLAGALYNEQFF
TRBJ2-1 | TRBV20-1 | NA | CSALTPGLDYEGQFF
TRBJ1-2 | TRBV20-1 | many | CSAPGVYGYTF
TRBJ2-2 | TRBV5-1 | few | CASNREYTGELFF
TRBJ2-3 | TRBV20-1 | many | CSARSRGDTQYF
TRBJ1-2 | TRBV28 | few | CASSATGGQGYGYTF
TRBJ2-1 | TRBV7-9 | few | CASNPPGLPNNEQFF
TRBJ1-1 | TRBV4-1 | few | CASSQDPWGKTENTEAFF
TRBJ2-5 | TRBV11-2 | few | CASSLASWYDQETQYF
TRBJ2-1 | TRBV11-2 | few | CASSGAGLTGAEQFF
TRBJ2-1 | TRBV28 | few | CASSPDGGPYNEQFF
TRBJ2-1 | TRBV12-3/TRBV12-4 | NA | CASSPISGNYNEQFF
TRBJ2-7 | TRBV4-1 | few | CASSQDPGLTYEQYF
TRBJ2-7 | TRBV4-1 | NA | CASSQYGRGNSYEQYF
TRBJ1-1 | TRBV20-1 | NA | CSAKVMNTEAFF
TRBJ1-6 | TRBV9 | many | CASSVGDRDNSPLHF
TRBJ2-2 | TRBV5-5 | NA | CASSPRGAANTGELFF
TRBJ1-6 | TRBV7-9 | few | CASSLEQGSNSPLHF
TRBJ2-2 | TRBV2 | NA | CASSGPGTATGELFF
TRBJ2-2 | TRBV11-2 | few | CASSLRPSATGELFF
TRBJ1-6 | TRBV20-1 | NA | CSAREDNLNSPLHF
TRBJ2-5 | TRBV5-6 | NA | CASSWDEETQYF
TRBJ1-2 | TRBV24-1 | few | CATSGETGDYGYTF
TRBJ1-1 | TRBV6-5 | NA | CASTRGGTEAFF
TRBJ2-1 | TRBV29-1 | NA | CSPQGPSYNEQFF
TRBJ2-1 | TRBV2 | few | CASSEGSVNNEQFF
TRBJ2-5 | TRBV20-1 | NA | CSAAGTNQETQYF
TRBJ2-5 | TRBV29-1 | NA | CSVRGQGGWETQYF
TRBJ1-1 | TRBV5-5 | NA | CASSFDGYTEVFF
TRBJ2-3 | TRBV5-1 | many | CASSLSGFTDTQYF